Given below is one T cell receptor (beta chain) in context. What it recognizes is unknown. This entry is derived from a study of monozygotic twins with inflammatory bowel disease. General study results and limits: Concordant and discordant twins showed no difference in repertoire similarity, possibly from limited power. Healthy co-twins had higher TCRbeta inverse Simpson diversity than their IBD twins. The study supported no single strong signal or clonotype linked to IBD.

TCRdb re-called the 5' RACE reads, yielding one record per CDR3 amino acid sequence without DNA. Its listing shows a few hundred thousand distinct CDR3 sequences. Germline assignment: CDR1 LNHNV and CDR2 YYDKDF (reference sequence). The CDR3 totals 13 residues. Blood, 2.5 to 3 ml, was drawn per donor. The sequencing input was blood. This sequence originates from a human donor with ulcerative colitis or Crohn's disease, or a healthy co-twin of an affected twin (not recorded which). The chain couples TRBV15 to TRBJ2-5; TCRdb designates TRBD2, a call that cannot be tested without DNA. CDR3 sequence reads: CATRTGLAETQYF.